The T cell receptor (beta chain) described here comes from a study of T cell changes during pregnancy in multiple sclerosis. This clone turned up a few times. The V and J ends lost 6 bases and 4 bases, in that order; junction bases with no gene match: 8. Germline CDR1 and CDR2: ENHRY and SYGVKD. This CDR3 has 16 residues. Produced via immunoSEQ multiplex PCR; TCRdb's table is partial and in-frame only. The sample includes 70,000 to 100,000 clones, just under 95% of them seen just once. Here the sequenced sample was peripheral blood, taken in the third trimester of pregnancy. The chain recombines TRBV10-3 with TRBJ2-3; 12 bases are shared with TRBD2. The TCR originated in a female donor in good health, enrolled as a control in a pregnancy study. This CDR3 reads CAISDTSGRTPDTQYF. CDR3 sequence (DNA): TGTGCCATCAGCGATACTAGCGGGAGGACGCCAGATACGCAGTATTTT.